A selection of T cell receptor beta chains follows, all from one sample in a study of CD8 T cells in Susac syndrome. TCRdb redid the calling of the immunoSEQ multiplex PCR reads with MiXCR, one entry per CDR3 protein. The sample has 55,000 to 75,000 distinct CDR3 sequences, 85% to 95% seen once. Sequencing was performed on CD4+ T cells from PBMCs. These receptors all come from a human donor with Susac syndrome. Both conserved end residues are part of each CDR3. Each record gives: CDR3 DNA, CDR3 protein, J gene, V gene, D gene, clone size. D genes are given only for firm matches. A clone size is listed for some rows: how often the clone was seen (once, few, many), or a class if it is expanded.

DNA: TGTGCCAGCAGCTCCACCTCGACAGGGAGCACAGATACGCAGTATTTT; CDR3: CASSSTSTGSTDTQYF; J: TRBJ2-3; V: TRBV6-2/TRBV6-3; D: TRBD1; size: -
DNA: TGTGCCAGCTCACCAGGGGCCTCCAATGAAAAACTGTTTTTT; CDR3: CASSPGASNEKLFF; J: TRBJ1-4; V: TRBV18; D: -; size: -
DNA: TGTGCCAGCAGTCAAGGAACAGGGGCCTCCTACGAGCAGTACTTC; CDR3: CASSQGTGASYEQYF; J: TRBJ2-7; V: TRBV28; D: TRBD1; size: -
DNA: TGTGCTAGTGGTTTTGGAAACGCTGAAGCTTTCTTT; CDR3: CASGFGNAEAFF; J: TRBJ1-1; V: TRBV12-5; D: -; size: -
DNA: TGTGCCAGCTCACCGGCCGGGATTCGAAACACCATATATTTT; CDR3: CASSPAGIRNTIYF; J: TRBJ1-3; V: TRBV18; D: -; size: once
DNA: TGCGCCAGCAGCCAACGCCTAGCGGGGGGCAATGAGCAGTTCTTC; CDR3: CASSQRLAGGNEQFF; J: TRBJ2-1; V: TRBV4-3; D: TRBD2; size: -
DNA: TGTGCCAGCAGCTTATCTTCTGGGTCGAACTATGGCTACACCTTC; CDR3: CASSLSSGSNYGYTF; J: TRBJ1-2; V: TRBV11-2; D: -; size: once
DNA: TGTGCCAGCAGCCGCCGGGTTGTAGGTACGCAGTATTTT; CDR3: CASSRRVVGTQYF; J: TRBJ2-3; V: TRBV5-6; D: -; size: -
DNA: TGCAGTGCTAGAGATCGGCGGAACACTGAAGCTTTCTTT; CDR3: CSARDRRNTEAFF; J: TRBJ1-1; V: TRBV20-1; D: -; size: -
DNA: TGCGCCAGCAGCCAAGGATCGGGCCTCTACGAGCAGTACTTC; CDR3: CASSQGSGLYEQYF; J: TRBJ2-7; V: TRBV4-3; D: -; size: -
DNA: TGCGCCAGCAGCCAAGTCGGAACTAGCACAGATACGCAGTATTTT; CDR3: CASSQVGTSTDTQYF; J: TRBJ2-3; V: TRBV4-3; D: -; size: -
DNA: TGCAGTGCTCCCAAGCCTAGCGGGGGGCCGTTCTACAATGAGCAGTTCTTC; CDR3: CSAPKPSGGPFYNEQFF; J: TRBJ2-1; V: TRBV20-1; D: TRBD2; size: -
DNA: TGTGCCAGCAGCTTATTTGGAGTCTCCTACGAGCAGTACTTC; CDR3: CASSLFGVSYEQYF; J: TRBJ2-7; V: TRBV7-9; D: -; size: -
DNA: TGTGCCAGCAGCCTCCCGCGATGGTACCAAGAGACCCAGTACTTC; CDR3: CASSLPRWYQETQYF; J: TRBJ2-5; V: TRBV5-6; D: -; size: -
DNA: TGCGCCAGCAGCACAGGGGGCGTCTGGAATAATTCACCCCTCCACTTT; CDR3: CASSTGGVWNNSPLHF; J: TRBJ1-6; V: TRBV5-1; D: TRBD1; size: -
DNA: TGTGCCAGTAGTCCCAGATCTACAGGGTTGGTAGATACGCAGTATTTT; CDR3: CASSPRSTGLVDTQYF; J: TRBJ2-3; V: TRBV19; D: -; size: -
DNA: TGCAGTGCTCGGACTAGCGGGGGGGCGGACGATGAGCAGTTCTTC; CDR3: CSARTSGGADDEQFF; J: TRBJ2-1; V: TRBV20-1; D: TRBD2; size: -
DNA: TGTGCCAGCAGCCAAACCGGGACGATCATCCAGTTCTTC; CDR3: CASSQTGTIIQFF; J: TRBJ2-1; V: TRBV3-1; D: -; size: -